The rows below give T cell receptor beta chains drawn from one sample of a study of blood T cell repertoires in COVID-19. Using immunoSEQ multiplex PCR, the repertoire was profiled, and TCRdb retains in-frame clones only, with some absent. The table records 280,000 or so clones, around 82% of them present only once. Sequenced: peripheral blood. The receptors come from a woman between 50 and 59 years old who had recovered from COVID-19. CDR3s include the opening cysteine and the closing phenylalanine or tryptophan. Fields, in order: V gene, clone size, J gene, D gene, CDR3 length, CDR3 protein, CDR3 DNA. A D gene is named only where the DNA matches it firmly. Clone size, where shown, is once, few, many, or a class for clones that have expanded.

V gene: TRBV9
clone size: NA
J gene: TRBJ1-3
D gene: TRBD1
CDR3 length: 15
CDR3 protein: CASSVGDRGPHTIYF
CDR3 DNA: TGTGCCAGCAGCGTAGGGGACAGGGGACCCCACACCATATATTTT

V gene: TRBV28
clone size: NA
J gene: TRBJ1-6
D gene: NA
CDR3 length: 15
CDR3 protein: CASSPVTGGLAPLHF
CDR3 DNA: TGTGCCAGCAGTCCTGTGACAGGTGGCCTGGCGCCCCTCCACTTT

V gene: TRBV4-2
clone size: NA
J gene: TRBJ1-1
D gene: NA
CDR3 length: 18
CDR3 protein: CASSQDRKGGRGRTEAFF
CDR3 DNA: TGTGCCAGCAGCCAAGATCGGAAGGGGGGGCGGGGACGCACTGAAGCTTTCTTT

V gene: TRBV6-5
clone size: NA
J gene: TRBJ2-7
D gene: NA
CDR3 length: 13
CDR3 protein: CASSYSEGYEQYF
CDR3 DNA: TGTGCCAGCAGTTACTCGGAGGGCTACGAGCAGTACTTC

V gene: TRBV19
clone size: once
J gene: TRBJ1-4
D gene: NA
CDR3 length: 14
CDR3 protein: CARRGEATNEKLFF
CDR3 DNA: TGTGCCAGACGGGGGGAGGCAACTAATGAAAAACTGTTTTTT

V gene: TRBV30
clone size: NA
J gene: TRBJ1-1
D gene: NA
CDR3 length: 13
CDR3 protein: CAWSRQGSTEAFF
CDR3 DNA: TGTGCCTGGAGTAGGCAGGGGAGCACTGAAGCTTTCTTT

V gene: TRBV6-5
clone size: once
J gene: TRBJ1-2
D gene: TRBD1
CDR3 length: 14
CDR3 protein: CASRDRRQDGGYTF
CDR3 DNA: TGTGCCAGCAGGGACAGGCGTCAAGATGGTGGCTACACCTTC

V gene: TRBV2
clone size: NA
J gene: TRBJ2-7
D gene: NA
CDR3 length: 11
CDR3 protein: CASCRDYEQYF
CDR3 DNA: TGTGCCAGCTGCAGGGACTACGAGCAGTACTTC

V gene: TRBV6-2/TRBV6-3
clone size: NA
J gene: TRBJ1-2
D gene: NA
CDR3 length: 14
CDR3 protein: CASSHPQWAHGYTF
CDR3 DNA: TGTGCCAGCAGCCATCCTCAGTGGGCGCATGGCTACACCTTC

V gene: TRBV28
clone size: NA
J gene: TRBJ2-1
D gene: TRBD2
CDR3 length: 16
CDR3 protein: CASNPTGRGGRDEQFF
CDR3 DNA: TGTGCCAGCAACCCCACAGGGCGGGGGGGCCGCGATGAGCAGTTCTTC

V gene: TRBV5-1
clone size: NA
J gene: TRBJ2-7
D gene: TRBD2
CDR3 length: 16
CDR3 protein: CASSSPGRGDSYEQYF
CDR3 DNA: TGCGCCAGCAGCTCTCCGGGGAGGGGCGACTCCTACGAGCAGTACTTC